This TCR beta chain appears in the sequencing data of a study of blood T cell repertoires in COVID-19. Study-level information: The United States, Italy and Spain provided the acute and convalescent COVID-19 samples. The analysed material was cDNA or gDNA that came from T cells, B-cell-depleted T cells, or PBMCs.

The germline V gene encodes CDR1 MDHEN and CDR2 SYDVKM. V lost 8 bases to trimming and J lost 9 bases, with 20 bases between them. CDR3 length equals 13 residues. Original methodology: Quantification of nucleated cells was approximated via reference gene primer amplification. Data came from immunoSEQ multiplex PCR; TCRdb stores just in-frame clones and leaves some out. V and J calls and clone size are given by that table; D and trimming were obtained from the DNA. In the table there are around 63,000 clones, more than 80% of which are singletons. The specimen sequenced was peripheral blood. This sequence was found in a woman aged 55-69 years with COVID-19, enrolled during active disease. The chain carries TRBV28 and TRBJ2-7, with D possibly being TRBD2 (6 bases). CDR3 in amino acids: CASGGGHLFGQYF. For the CDR3, the DNA is TGTGCCAGCGGGGGAGGACATCTCTTCGGGCAGTACTTC.